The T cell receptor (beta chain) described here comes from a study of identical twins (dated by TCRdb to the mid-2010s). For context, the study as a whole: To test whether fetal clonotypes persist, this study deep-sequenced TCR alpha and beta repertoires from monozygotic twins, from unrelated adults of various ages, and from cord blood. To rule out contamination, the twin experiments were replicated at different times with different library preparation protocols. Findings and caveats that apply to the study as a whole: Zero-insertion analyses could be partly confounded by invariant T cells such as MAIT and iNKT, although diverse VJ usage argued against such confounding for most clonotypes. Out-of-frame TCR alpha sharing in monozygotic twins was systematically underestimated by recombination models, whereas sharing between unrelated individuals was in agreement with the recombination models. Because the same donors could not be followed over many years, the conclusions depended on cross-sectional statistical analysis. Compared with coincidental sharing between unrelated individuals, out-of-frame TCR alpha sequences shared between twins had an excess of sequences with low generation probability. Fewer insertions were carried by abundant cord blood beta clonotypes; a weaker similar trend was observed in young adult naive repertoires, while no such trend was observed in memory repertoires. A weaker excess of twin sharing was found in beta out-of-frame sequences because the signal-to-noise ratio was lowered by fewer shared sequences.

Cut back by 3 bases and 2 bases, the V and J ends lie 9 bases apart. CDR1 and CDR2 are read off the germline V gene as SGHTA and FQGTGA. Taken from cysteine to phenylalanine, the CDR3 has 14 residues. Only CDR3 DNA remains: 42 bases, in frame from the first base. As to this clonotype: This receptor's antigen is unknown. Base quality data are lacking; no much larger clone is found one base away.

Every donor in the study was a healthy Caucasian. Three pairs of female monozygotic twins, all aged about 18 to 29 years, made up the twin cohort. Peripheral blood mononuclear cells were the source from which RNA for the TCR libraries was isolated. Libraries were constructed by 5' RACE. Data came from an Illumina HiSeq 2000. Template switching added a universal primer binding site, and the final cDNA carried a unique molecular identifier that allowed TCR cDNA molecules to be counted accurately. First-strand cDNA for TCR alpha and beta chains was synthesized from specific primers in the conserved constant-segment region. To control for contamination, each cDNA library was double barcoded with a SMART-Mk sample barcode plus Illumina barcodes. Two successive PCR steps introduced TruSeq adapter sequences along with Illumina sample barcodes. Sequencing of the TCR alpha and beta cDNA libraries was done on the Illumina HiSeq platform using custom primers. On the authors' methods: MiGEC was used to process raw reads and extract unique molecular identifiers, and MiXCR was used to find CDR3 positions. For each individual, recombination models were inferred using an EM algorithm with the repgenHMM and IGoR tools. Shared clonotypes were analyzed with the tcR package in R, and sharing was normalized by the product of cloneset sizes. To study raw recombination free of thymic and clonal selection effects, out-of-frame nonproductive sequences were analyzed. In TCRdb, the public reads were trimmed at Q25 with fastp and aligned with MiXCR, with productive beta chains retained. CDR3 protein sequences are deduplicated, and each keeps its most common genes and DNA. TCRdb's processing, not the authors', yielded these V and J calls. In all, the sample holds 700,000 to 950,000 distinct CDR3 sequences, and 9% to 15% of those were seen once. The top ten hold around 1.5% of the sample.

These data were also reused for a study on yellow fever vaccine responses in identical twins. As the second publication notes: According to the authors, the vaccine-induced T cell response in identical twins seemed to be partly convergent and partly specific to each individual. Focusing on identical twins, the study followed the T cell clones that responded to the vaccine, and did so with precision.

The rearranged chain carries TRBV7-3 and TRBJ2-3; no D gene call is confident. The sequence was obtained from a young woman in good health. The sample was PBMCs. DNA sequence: TGTGCCAGCAGCTTGCGACACTACACAGATACGCAGTATTTT. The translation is CASSLRHYTDTQYF.